These 10 T cell receptor beta chains were sequenced from one sample in a study of cytomegalovirus exposure and HLA in healthy donors. Use of 60 Vbeta and 13 Jbeta primers characterized the PCR. This table comes from immunoSEQ multiplex PCR, and its TCRdb copy is limited to in-frame clones, with some not included. Here the sample spans tens of thousands of clones, more than 65% being singletons. Sequences were obtained from PBMCs. The receptors stem from a man between 25 and 39 years old in good health and CMV-seronegative.

The genes are TRBV30 and TRBJ2-3; 10 bases match TRBD2. The CDR3 spans 16 residues. Germline CDR1 reads GTSNPN; CDR2 reads SVGIG (reference sequence). Trimming removed 3 bases from V and 3 bases from J; junction bases left unmatched: 9. This CDR3 reads CAWRHPELAGTDTQYF. In nucleotides, the CDR3 is TGTGCCTGGAGACATCCGGAACTAGCGGGGACAGATACGCAGTATTTT.

In DNA form, the CDR3 reads TGTGCCAGCAGCGCGGACAGGGGGGATTCACCCCTCCACTTT. Translated: CASSADRGDSPLHF. V is TRBV9 and J is TRBJ1-6, with 10 nucleotides matching TRBD1. Trimming removed 3 bases from V and 8 bases from J; junction bases left unmatched: 2. The CDR3 loop spans 14 amino acids. In germline, CDR1 is SGDLS, CDR2 YYNGEE.

The chain joins TRBV7-9 to TRBJ1-4; D is unclear. V was trimmed by 2 bases and J by 5 bases, leaving 15 bases between them. CDR3 size: 16 residues. CDR1 is SEHNR, CDR2 FQNEAQ, per germline (reference sequence). As DNA, the CDR3 is TGTGCCAGCAGCTTATGGGCGGACCGGGAAAATGAAAAACTGTTTTTT. Amino acids: CASSLWADRENEKLFF.

The rearrangement uses TRBV5-1 and TRBJ1-1; perhaps TRBD1 as D (6 bases). V lost 0 bases, J lost 10 bases, and 13 bases lay in between. This CDR3 is built from 13 residues. CDR1 and CDR2 (germline): SGHRS, YFSETQ. The CDR3 sequence: CASSLVTGLGAFF. In nucleotides, the CDR3 is TGCGCCAGCAGCTTGGTTACAGGGTTAGGAGCTTTCTTT.

This chain uses TRBV9 with TRBJ2-5; a possible D gene is TRBD1 (6 bases). From germline, CDR1 is SGDLS and CDR2 YYNGEE. This CDR3 is 14 amino acids long. The V end lost 0 bases, the J end lost 10 bases, and 16 bases lay between the germline ends. The CDR3 sequence: CASSVEDTGSGQYF. DNA for the CDR3: TGTGCCAGCAGCGTAGAAGATACAGGGTCCGGCCAGTACTTC. The variable domain in full, with the rest retrieved from reference TRBV9 and TRBJ2-5, is DSGVTQTPKHLITATGQRVTLRCSPRSGDLSVYWYQQSLDQGLQFLIQYYNGEERAKGNILERFSAQQFPDLHSELNLSSLELGDSALYFCASSVEDTGSGQYFGPGTRLLVL.

The V gene is TRBV28, the J gene TRBJ2-6; D call uncertain. Germline CDR1 reads MDHEN; CDR2 reads SYDVKM. V lost 5 bases and J lost 4, with 6 bases in between. CDR3 length: 13 amino acids. The CDR3 loop reads CASSPFGANVLTF. CDR3 bases: TGTGCCAGCAGTCCGTTCGGGGCCAACGTCCTGACTTTC. Together with reference TRBV28 and TRBJ2-6, the CDR3 gives the full variable domain: DVKVTQSSRYLVKRTGEKVFLECVQDMDHENMFWYRQDPGLGLRLIYFSYDVKMKEKGDIPEGYSVSREKKERFSLILESASTNQTSMYLCASSPFGANVLTFGAGSRLTVL.

The chain joins TRBV6-5 to TRBJ2-7; 9 bases agree with TRBD1. This CDR3 spans 13 amino acids. Germline-derived CDR1 and CDR2 are MNHEY and SVGAGI. V lost 8 bases and J lost 7; bases outside the gene matches: 9. The CDR3 is CASRNRGPGEQYF. For the CDR3, the DNA is TGTGCCAGCCGAAACAGGGGGCCAGGGGAGCAGTACTTC.

The chain carries TRBV4-2 and TRBJ2-7; D remains ambiguous. Trimming left V 0 bases short and J 1 base short, with 10 bases between. Germline V lookup: CDR1 LGHNA, CDR2 YNFKEQ. The CDR3 extends over 15 amino acids. The CDR3 sequence: CASSQELHSSYEQYF. Here the CDR3 DNA reads TGTGCCAGCAGCCAAGAACTTCACAGTTCCTACGAGCAGTACTTC.

Note on this clone: The junction departs from germline at one end; a sequencing error may be responsible. V gene TRBV19 combines with J gene TRBJ2-1, with D tentatively TRBD1 (6 bases). CDR1 is LNHDA, CDR2 SQIVND, per germline (reference sequence). The CDR3 runs to 15 residues. This CDR3 reads CASSRVDSSYNERFF. The CDR3 coding sequence is TGTGCCAGTAGTAGGGTGGACAGCTCCTACAATGAGCGGTTCTTC.

DNA of the CDR3: TGTGCCTGGGGAATTCAGGGGGATCAGCCCCAGCATTTT. Protein sequence: CAWGIQGDQPQHF. The chain recombines TRBV30 with TRBJ1-5; 7 bases are shared with TRBD1. CDR1 and CDR2 (germline): GTSNPN, SVGIG (reference sequence). After removal of 5 bases from V and 5 bases from J, the junction contained 6 bases not matched to a gene. The CDR3 is 13 residues long. Combining the CDR3 with reference TRBV30 and TRBJ1-5 gives the whole variable domain SQTIHQWPATLVQPVGSPLSLECTVEGTSNPNLYWYRQAAGRGLQLLFYSVGIGQISSEVPQNLSASRPQDRQFILSSKKLLLSDSGFYLCAWGIQGDQPQHFGDGTRLSIL.